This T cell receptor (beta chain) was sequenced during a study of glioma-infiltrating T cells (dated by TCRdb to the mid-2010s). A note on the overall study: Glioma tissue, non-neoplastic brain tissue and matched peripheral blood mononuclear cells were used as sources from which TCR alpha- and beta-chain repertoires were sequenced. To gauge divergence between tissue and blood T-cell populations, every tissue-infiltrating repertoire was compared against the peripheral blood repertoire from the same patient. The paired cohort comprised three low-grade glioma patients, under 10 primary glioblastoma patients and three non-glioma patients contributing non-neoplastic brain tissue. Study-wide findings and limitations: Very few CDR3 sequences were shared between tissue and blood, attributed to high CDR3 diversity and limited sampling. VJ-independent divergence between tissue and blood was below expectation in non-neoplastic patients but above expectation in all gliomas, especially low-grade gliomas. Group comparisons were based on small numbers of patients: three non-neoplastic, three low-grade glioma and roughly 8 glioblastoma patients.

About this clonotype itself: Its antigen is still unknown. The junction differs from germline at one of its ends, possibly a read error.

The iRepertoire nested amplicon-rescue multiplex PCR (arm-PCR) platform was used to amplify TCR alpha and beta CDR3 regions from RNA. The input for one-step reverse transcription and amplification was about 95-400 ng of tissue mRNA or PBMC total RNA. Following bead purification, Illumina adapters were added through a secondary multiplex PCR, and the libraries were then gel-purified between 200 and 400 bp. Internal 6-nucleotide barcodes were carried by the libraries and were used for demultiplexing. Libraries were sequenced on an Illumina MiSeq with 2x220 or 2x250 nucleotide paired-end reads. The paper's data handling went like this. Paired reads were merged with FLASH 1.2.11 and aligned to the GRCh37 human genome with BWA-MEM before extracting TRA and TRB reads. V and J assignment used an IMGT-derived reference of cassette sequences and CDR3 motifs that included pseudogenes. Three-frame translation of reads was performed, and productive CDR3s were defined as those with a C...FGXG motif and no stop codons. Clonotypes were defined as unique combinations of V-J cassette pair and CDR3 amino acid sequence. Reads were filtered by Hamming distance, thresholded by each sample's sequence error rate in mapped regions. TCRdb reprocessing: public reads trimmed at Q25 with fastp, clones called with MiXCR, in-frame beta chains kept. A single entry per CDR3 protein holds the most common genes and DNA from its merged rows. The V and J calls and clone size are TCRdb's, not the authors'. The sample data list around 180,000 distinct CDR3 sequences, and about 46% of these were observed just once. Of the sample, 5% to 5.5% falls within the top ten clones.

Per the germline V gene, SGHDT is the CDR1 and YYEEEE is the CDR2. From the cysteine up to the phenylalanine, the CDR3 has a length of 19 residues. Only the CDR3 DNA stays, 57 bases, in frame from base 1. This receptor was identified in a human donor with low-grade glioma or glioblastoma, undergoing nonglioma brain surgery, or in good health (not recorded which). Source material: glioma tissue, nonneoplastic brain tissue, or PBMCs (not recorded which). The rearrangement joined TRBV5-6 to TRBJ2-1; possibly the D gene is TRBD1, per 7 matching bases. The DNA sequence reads TGTGCCGGCAGCTTGTTCGGGGGACAGATGGTCAGCTCCTACAATGAGCAGTTCTTC. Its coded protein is CAGSLFGGQMVSSYNEQFF.